Following are 6 T cell receptor beta chains from one sample sequenced in a study of cytomegalovirus exposure and HLA in healthy donors. Both 60 Vbeta primers and 13 Jbeta primers went into the PCR. Clones were read by immunoSEQ multiplex PCR, and TCRdb kept only the in-frame ones, dropping some. The repertoire holds fewer than 140,000 clones, with 70% to 85% as singletons. What was sequenced was PBMCs. The receptors stem from a boy aged 10-17 years in good health and CMV-seronegative.

V gene TRBV27 combines with J gene TRBJ2-3; 7 bases line up with TRBD2. Germline V gene sequence: CDR1 MNHEY, CDR2 SMNVEV (reference sequence). CDR3 length: 16 residues. The V gene end was trimmed by 2 bases and the J gene end by 0 bases; junction bases not matched to a gene: 5. The CDR3, as DNA: TGTGCCAGCAGTTTACTGCGGGAGACCAGCACAGATACGCAGTATTTT. Its protein product is CASSLLRETSTDTQYF.

The rearrangement uses TRBV7-8 and TRBJ2-7, with D maybe TRBD2 (7 bases). The CDR3 sequence is 17 residues long. Trimming left V 5 bases short and J 0 bases short, with 20 bases between. CDR1 is SGHVS, CDR2 FQNEAQ, per germline. The CDR3: CASSQNAGASSSYEQYF. CDR3 in DNA: TGTGCCAGCAGCCAGAATGCGGGGGCCAGTAGCTCCTACGAGCAGTACTTC.

This clone has just a few counts. The chain joins TRBV6-5 to TRBJ1-3, with D hard to call. V lost 0 bases and J 1 base, leaving 7 bases between the germline ends. Germline V gene sequence: CDR1 MNHEY, CDR2 SVGAGI. The CDR3 is 15 residues long. Here the CDR3 reads CASSYSTGSGNTIYF. CDR3 DNA sequence: TGTGCCAGCAGTTACTCGACGGGGTCTGGAAACACCATATATTTT.

The J gene is TRBJ2-1, the V gene TRBV7-8; 10 bases match TRBD2. CDR3 length equals 15 residues. Germline CDR1 and CDR2: SGHVS and FQNEAQ. V was pared by 4 bases and J by 8 bases, with 8 bases of the junction left unmatched. Here the CDR3 reads CASSSQRGGRDEQFF. The CDR3 DNA follows: TGTGCCAGCAGCTCCCAGCGGGGGGGACGGGATGAGCAGTTCTTC.

This chain connects TRBV28 to TRBJ2-3, with D possibly being TRBD2 (7 bases). The CDR3 loop spans 15 amino acids. The germline gives CDR1 MDHEN, CDR2 SYDVKM. Trimming stripped 2 bases from V and 0 bases from J, with 9 bases between. The CDR3 loop reads CASSLGGASTDTQYF. The CDR3 DNA sequence: TGTGCCAGCAGTTTAGGGGGGGCGAGCACAGATACGCAGTATTTT.

The chain has TRBV11-3 and TRBJ2-3; D gene unclear. Trimming took off 4 bases at V and 4 bases at J, with 9 bases between the two ends. Germline V gene data show CDR1 as SGHNT and CDR2 as YENEEA. The CDR3 runs to 13 residues. The CDR3 here is CASSYNTADTQYF. The CDR3, as DNA: TGTGCCAGCAGCTACAACACAGCAGATACGCAGTATTTT.